This T cell receptor beta chain was sequenced for a study of CD8 T cells in Susac syndrome. In the case of this clonotype: Its specificity is unknown.

Through negative isolation, CD4+ and CD8+ T cells were obtained, while TEMRA cells were enriched using FACS. cDNA came from roughly 0.53 to 1 ug RNA primed by random hexamers. Via MiXCR, TCRdb re-called the immunoSEQ multiplex PCR reads, giving one row per CDR3 protein. The profile covers 250,000 to 300,000 distinct CDR3 sequences, with approximately 85% appearing a single time and approximately 0.2% taken by the ten largest. Study results and caveats: As acknowledged by the study, its TCR sequencing and HLA analysis included a relatively small number of individuals.

This sequence was found in a human donor with multiple sclerosis. The sample was CD8+ T cells from PBMCs.

DNA for the CDR3: TGTGCCAGCAGCTTACCAGGACATGGCTACACCTTC. This sequence encodes CASSLPGHGYTF. The chain uses TRBV7-9 and TRBJ1-2; D gene unclear. Germline lookup yields CDR1 SEHNR and CDR2 FQNEAQ (reference sequence). The ends were cut back, 2 bases at V and 6 bases at J, with 7 bases in the middle. The CDR3 is made up of 12 amino acids.